This TCR beta chain derives from a study of blood T cell repertoires in COVID-19. Study overall: Material from acute and convalescent COVID-19 was sourced from the United States, Italy and Spain. The analysed material was cDNA or gDNA that came from T cells, B-cell-depleted T cells, or PBMCs.

As processed by the authors: Reference gene primer amplification in the assay estimated nucleated cell counts. The data were produced by immunoSEQ multiplex PCR, yet TCRdb's version contains in-frame clones alone and is incomplete. Clone size and V and J calls were adopted from that table, with D and trimming inferred from the DNA. The sample includes around 220,000 clones, around four fifths of them seen just once. CDR3 size: 16 residues. Germline CDR1 and CDR2: LGHDT and YNNKEL (reference sequence). V was trimmed by 0 bases and J by 4 bases, leaving 13 bases between them. The sequencing input was peripheral blood. This TCR derives from a man in his thirties or forties with active or convalescent COVID-19. The chain uses TRBV3-1 (or the pseudogene TRBV3-2) and TRBJ2-4; maybe TRBD1 (6 bases). The DNA of the CDR3 is TGTGCCAGCAGCCAAGAGTCGGCCAGGGGAAAAAACATTCAGTACTTC. It codes for CASSQESARGKNIQYF.